Following are 12 T cell receptor beta chains from one sample sequenced in a study of blood T cell repertoires in COVID-19. Libraries were prepared by immunoSEQ multiplex PCR; TCRdb keeps only in-frame clonotypes and omits some of them. The table has 150,000 to 200,000 clones, about 88% seen once. Sequences were obtained from peripheral blood. The receptors derive from a man aged 18 to 30 with acute or convalescent COVID-19.

The V call is TRBV5-5, the J call TRBJ1-6; 7 bases map to TRBD1. The J segment lost 5 bases and the V segment lost 4 bases, leaving 6 bases of the junction unmatched. The CDR3 is made up of 15 amino acids. Germline assignment: CDR1 SGHKS and CDR2 YYEKEE (reference sequence). This CDR3 is CASSPLGTDNSPLHF. The CDR3 bases are TGTGCCAGCAGCCCCCTAGGGACAGATAATTCACCCCTCCACTTT.

This clone has just a few counts. This chain connects TRBV3-1 (or the pseudogene TRBV3-2) to TRBJ2-7, with D possibly being TRBD2 (5 bases). Germline CDR1 is LGHDT and CDR2 is YNNKEL (reference sequence). The V end was cut by 2 bases, the J end by 12 bases, with 14 bases between. The CDR3 is 12 residues long. The CDR3 spells CASSQQGPGMYF. The CDR3 region has the DNA TGTGCCAGCAGCCAACAAGGCCCCGGGATGTACTTC.

The chain recombines TRBV5-5 with TRBJ2-1; 10 nucleotides line up with TRBD2. In germline, CDR1 is SGHKS, CDR2 YYEKEE (reference sequence). V was pared by 3 bases and J by 4 bases, with 10 bases of the junction left unmatched. The CDR3 is 17 residues long. DNA of the CDR3: TGTGCCAGCAGCTCGACTCGGAATAGCGGGGGGTACAATGAGCAGTTCTTC. Its protein product is CASSSTRNSGGYNEQFF.

The V and J genes are TRBV5-8 and TRBJ1-5, with D hard to call. Germline CDR1 is SGHTS and CDR2 is YDEGEE. The CDR3 has 12 residues. Between the trimmed V and J ends, which lost 6 bases and 10 bases, there was a span of 14 bases. The CDR3 reads CASTWEQEPQHF. The CDR3 nucleotides are TGTGCCAGCACCTGGGAGCAGGAACCCCAGCATTTT.

A single count supports this clone. This chain joins TRBV30 and TRBJ1-5; D is uncertain. This CDR3 has 13 residues. Germline V CDR1 and CDR2: GTSNPN, SVGIG (reference sequence). V lost 1 base and J 7 bases, leaving 11 bases between the germline ends. The CDR3 sequence: CAWSDRTGQPQHF. The CDR3 DNA reads as TGTGCCTGGAGTGACCGGACGGGGCAGCCCCAGCATTTT.

The J gene is TRBJ2-6, the V gene TRBV7-8; 15 bases map to TRBD2. The CDR3 sequence is 21 residues long. The J segment lost 0 bases and the V segment lost 5 bases, leaving 11 bases of the junction unmatched. Germline lookup yields CDR1 SGHVS and CDR2 FQNEAQ. CDR3 sequence (DNA): TGTGCCAGCAGCCGCCTGACCGGGACTAGCGGGGGGCACTCTGGGGCCAACGTCCTGACTTTC. Amino acid sequence: CASSRLTGTSGGHSGANVLTF.

The chain uses TRBV27 and TRBJ1-5; D call uncertain. Germline-derived CDR1 and CDR2 are MNHEY and SMNVEV (reference sequence). Between the trimmed V and J ends, which lost 0 bases and 0 bases, there was a span of 9 bases. The CDR3 length is 16 residues. For the CDR3, the DNA is TGTGCCAGCAGTTTATCAGTCAGGTATAGCAATCAGCCCCAGCATTTT. Translation: CASSLSVRYSNQPQHF.

The rearrangement uses TRBV9 and TRBJ1-1; TRBD1 is a possible D gene (5 bases). Trimming stripped 4 bases from V and 4 bases from J, with 17 bases between. This CDR3 comprises 15 residues. Germline CDR1 and CDR2: SGDLS and YYNGEE. The CDR3 is CASSPNGGWSTEAFF. CDR3 DNA: TGTGCCAGCAGCCCAAATGGGGGGTGGAGCACTGAAGCTTTCTTT. Full variable domain (outside the CDR3, taken from reference TRBV9 and TRBJ1-1): DSGVTQTPKHLITATGQRVTLRCSPRSGDLSVYWYQQSLDQGLQFLIQYYNGEERAKGNILERFSAQQFPDLHSELNLSSLELGDSALYFCASSPNGGWSTEAFFGQGTRLTVV.

This chain uses TRBV19 with TRBJ2-2, with D uncertain. This CDR3 region has 13 residues. Between the trimmed V and J ends, which lost 5 bases and 5 bases, there was a span of 9 bases. The germline V gene has CDR1 LNHDA and CDR2 SQIVND (reference sequence). CDR3 sequence: CASSPYDTGELFF. Written as DNA, the CDR3 is TGTGCCAGTAGTCCCTATGATACCGGGGAGCTGTTTTTT. Looking up the rest from reference TRBV19 and TRBJ2-2 gives the full variable domain: DGGITQSPKYLFRKEGQNVTLSCEQNLNHDAMYWYRQDPGQGLRLIYYSQIVNDFQKGDIAEGYSVSREKKESFPLTVTSAQKNPTAFYLCASSPYDTGELFFGEGSRLTVL.

This clone showed up just once. The chain links TRBV7-9 to TRBJ2-5, with 9 bases lining up with TRBD1. The CDR3 has 16 residues. CDR1 and CDR2 (germline): SEHNR, FQNEAQ (reference sequence). Trimming took 1 base from V and 4 from J; bases not matched to a gene: 7. In DNA form, the CDR3 reads TGTGCCAGCAGCTTAGTGACAGGGGGGCTCGGAGAGACCCAGTACTTC. This sequence encodes CASSLVTGGLGETQYF.

This chain uses TRBV7-2 with TRBJ2-3; 9 bases fit TRBD2. The germline V gene encodes CDR1 SGHTA and CDR2 FQGNSA. There are 16 residues in the CDR3. With V trimmed by 1 base and J by 6 bases, 8 bases remained unmatched. DNA of the CDR3: TGTGCCAGCAGCTTAGGCCCTAGCGGGGCCGGGGATACGCAGTATTTT. It translates to CASSLGPSGAGDTQYF.

This chain uses TRBV6-6 with TRBJ1-3, with 9 positions matching TRBD1. The trim removed 5 bases at V and 4 bases at J, leaving 9 bases unmatched. The V gene's germline CDR1 is MNHNY and CDR2 SVGAGI (reference sequence). The CDR3 is 16 residues long. The CDR3 reads CASSRLDRGKGNTIYF. As DNA, the CDR3 is TGTGCCAGCAGTCGATTGGACAGGGGCAAAGGAAACACCATATATTTT.